This T cell receptor (beta chain) was identified in a study of T-cell memory formation after mild COVID-19 (dated by TCRdb to the early 2020s). About the investigation overall: TCR sequence clusters from the two donors were largely donor specific. The cohort comprised two young, previously healthy adult volunteers, one female and one male. In a couple of donors, T-cell clones that expanded and contracted after mild COVID-19 were followed by sequencing TCRalpha and TCRbeta repertoires longitudinally.

The CDR3 contains 15 residues, cysteine and phenylalanine counted. Just the 45-base CDR3 DNA is kept, in frame starting at base 1. Trimming takes 6 bases off V and 5 bases off J; junction bases not matched to a gene: 12. CDR1 and CDR2 were assigned from the germline V gene as SGHTA and FQGNSA. Ficoll-Paque density gradient centrifugation was used to isolate PBMCs. General conclusions and limits of the study: Clones contracting from day 15 to 85 had balanced CD4/CD8 phenotypes, while a second wave expanding from day 15 to 37 was biased towards CD4+. The detection of some responding clones in pre-infection memory suggests that pre-existing cross-reactive memory T cells joined the SARS-CoV-2 response. Only a couple of mild cases were covered by the study, and larger cohorts that include severe cases with pre-infection samples were considered necessary. Contracting CD4+ clones appeared mostly in the CM and EM memory subsets, whereas CD8+ clones were enriched in EMRA. SARS-CoV-2 specificity of the second-wave clones peaking on day 37 was not confirmed.

Sequenced on an Illumina NovaSeq 6000. TCRalpha and TCRbeta cDNA libraries were built by 5'RACE with constant-segment primers, adding sample barcodes and unique molecular identifiers. Trizol reagent was used to extract RNA from every sample. Libraries were amplified in two PCR steps, with a second sample barcode and Illumina TruSeq adapters added in the second step. The libraries were sequenced on an Illumina NovaSeq using 2 x 150 bp paired-end reads. The authors' pipeline ran thus. The reads were demultiplexed and collapsed into UMI-guided consensus sequences using migec v1.2.7. Using mixcr v2.1.11, UMI consensuses were aligned to TRA and TRB V and J templates and then assembled into clonotypes. Expanded or contracted clonotypes were those called significant by both edgeR and NoisET, with noise models trained on biological replicates. For edgeR calls, a false discovery rate-adjusted p below 0.01 and a log2 fold-change threshold of 1 were applied. As an exploratory analysis of dynamics, PCA with hierarchical clustering was applied to max-normalized trajectories of the 1000 most abundant clonotypes. Separately sequenced CD4+ and CD8+ repertoires were used to assign a CD4 or CD8 phenotype to each responding clone. The public reads were run again by TCRdb, first through fastp at Q25 and then through MiXCR, and only productive beta chains were kept. Identical CDR3 proteins give one entry, which carries the most common genes and DNA. TCRdb's processing, not the study's, gives the V and J calls here. The sample data list around 450,000 distinct CDR3 sequences, and about 19% of these were observed just once. The ten most abundant clones make up 8.4% of the sample.

Remarks on this clonotype: Its target antigen remains unknown. Qualities for individual bases were not recorded, and no much larger clone is one base off.

The origin of this receptor is an adult woman who had mild COVID-19 (a few samples of this study predate the infection). The sample titles of this study are shuffled in the database, so cell type and time point are left out; the donor was told from shared clones. Sequences were obtained from PBMCs or a T cell subset sorted from them (not recorded which). This chain is built from TRBV7-2 and TRBJ2-5; 7 bases in the middle match TRBD1. The CDR3 protein: CASRPDRVSSETQYF. The sequenced DNA is TGTGCCAGCAGACCAGACAGGGTTTCCTCGGAGACCCAGTACTTC.